The 4 T cell receptor beta chains listed next were all sequenced from one sample in a study of T cells after yellow fever vaccination. MiXCR, applied by TCRdb to the 5' RACE reads, yields one record per CDR3 protein. The repertoire includes 400,000 to 650,000 distinct CDR3 sequences, 21% of them detected once, and around 16% sits in the top ten. Source: PBMCs, taken more than 20 days after the first yellow fever vaccination. The receptors derive from a man between 18 and 35 years old who received the YFV17D yellow fever vaccine.

This chain joins TRBV12-3 or TRBV12-4 and TRBJ2-5; D is perhaps TRBD2 (6 bases). Deletions cut 8 bases from V and 4 bases from J, with 11 bases between. CDR3 length: 12 amino acids. Written as DNA, the CDR3 is TGTGCCAGCCAAAGGGGAGGAGAGACCCAGTACTTC. Protein sequence: CASQRGGETQYF.

The chain joins TRBV18 to TRBJ1-1; D is perhaps TRBD1 (5 bases). The germline gives CDR1 KGHSH, CDR2 LQKENI. Deletions cut 2 bases from V and 11 bases from J, with 12 bases between. The CDR3 length is 12 residues. CDR3 DNA: TGTGCCAGCTCACCATTGGGACCAGCGGCTTTCTTT. Translated, it gives CASSPLGPAAFF.

The chain couples TRBV7-6 to TRBJ2-1, with 12 bases fitting TRBD2. V lost 4 bases to trimming and J lost 7 bases; unmatched junction nucleotides: 11. The CDR3 extends over 17 amino acids. Germline lookup yields CDR1 SGHVS and CDR2 FNYEAQ. The CDR3 nucleotides are TGTGCCAGCAGCTCAACTTTACTAGCGGGGGGTCTGAATGAGCAGTTCTTC. Its translation: CASSSTLLAGGLNEQFF.

The V and J genes are TRBV6-5 and TRBJ1-1, with a weak D call TRBD1 (6 bases). The CDR3 length is 14 residues. The ends were cut back, 1 base at V and 4 bases at J, with 10 bases in the middle. Germline CDR1 and CDR2: MNHEY and SVGAGI. The CDR3 region has the DNA TGTGCCAGCAGTTACTTTAGGGGGGGCACTGAAGCTTTCTTT. It yields the protein CASSYFRGGTEAFF.